This T cell receptor beta chain appears in the sequencing data of a study of breast tumors, draining lymph nodes, adjacent tissues. General observations from the study: Tumor T cell lymph node origin was a supported hypothesis, not proven. Tumor TCR diversity was below lymph nodes but above nontumor tissue.

The lymph nodes were axillary draining lymph nodes from breast cancer patients. TCRdb re-called the multiplex PCR reads with MiXCR, one entry per CDR3 protein. The table has around 230,000 distinct CDR3 sequences, about 30% seen once. The CDR3 covers 14 residues. Germline V gene sequence: CDR1 SNHLY, CDR2 FYNNEI. V shed 8 bases and J 4 bases; nucleotides not matched to a gene: 9. Notes on this clonotype: Its antigen is unknown. With a much larger clone just one base away, this may be a read error.

The specimen sequenced was axillary lymph node tissue. The V and J genes are TRBV2 and TRBJ2-3; 7 bases fit TRBD1. The origin of this receptor is a female donor with breast cancer. Some clones in this sample may be carry-over from other donors' samples. CDR3 nucleotides: TGTGCCAGCTCATCACAGGGGCGGCCAGATACGCAGTATTTT. Translated: CASSSQGRPDTQYF.